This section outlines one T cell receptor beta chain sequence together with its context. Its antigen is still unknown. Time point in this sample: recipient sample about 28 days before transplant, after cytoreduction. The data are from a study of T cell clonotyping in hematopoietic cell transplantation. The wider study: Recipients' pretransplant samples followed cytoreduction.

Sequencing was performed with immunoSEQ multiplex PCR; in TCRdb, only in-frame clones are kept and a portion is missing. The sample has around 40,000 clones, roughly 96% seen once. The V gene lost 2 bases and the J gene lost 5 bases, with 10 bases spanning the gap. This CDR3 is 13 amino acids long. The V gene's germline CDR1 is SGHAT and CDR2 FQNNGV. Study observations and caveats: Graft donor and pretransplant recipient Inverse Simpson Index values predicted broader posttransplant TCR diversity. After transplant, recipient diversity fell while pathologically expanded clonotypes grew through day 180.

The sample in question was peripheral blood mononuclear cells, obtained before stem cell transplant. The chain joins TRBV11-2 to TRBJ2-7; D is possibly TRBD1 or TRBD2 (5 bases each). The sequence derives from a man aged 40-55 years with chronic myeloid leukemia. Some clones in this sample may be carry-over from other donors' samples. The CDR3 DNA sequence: TGTGCCAGCAGCTTATGGGACCCCCACGAGCAGTACTTC. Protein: CASSLWDPHEQYF.